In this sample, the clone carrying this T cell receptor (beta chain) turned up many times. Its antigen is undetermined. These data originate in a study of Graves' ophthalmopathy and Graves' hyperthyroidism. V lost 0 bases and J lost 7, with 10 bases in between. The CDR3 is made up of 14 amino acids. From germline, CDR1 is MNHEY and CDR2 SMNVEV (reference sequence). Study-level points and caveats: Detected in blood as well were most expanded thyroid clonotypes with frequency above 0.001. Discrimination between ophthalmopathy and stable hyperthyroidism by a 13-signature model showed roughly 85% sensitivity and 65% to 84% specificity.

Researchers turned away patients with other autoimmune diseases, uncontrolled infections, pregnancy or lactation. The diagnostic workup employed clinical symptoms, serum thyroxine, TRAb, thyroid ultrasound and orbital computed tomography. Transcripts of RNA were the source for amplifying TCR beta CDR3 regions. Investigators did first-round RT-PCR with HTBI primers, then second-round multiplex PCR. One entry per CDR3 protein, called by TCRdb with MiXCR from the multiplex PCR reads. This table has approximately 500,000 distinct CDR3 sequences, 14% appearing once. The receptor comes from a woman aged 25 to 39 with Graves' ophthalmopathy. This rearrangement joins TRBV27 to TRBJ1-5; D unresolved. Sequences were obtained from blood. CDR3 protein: CASSLSRTVQPQHF. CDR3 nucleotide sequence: TGTGCCAGCAGTTTATCGAGAACGGTCCAGCCCCAGCATTTT.